A single sample is the source of the 25 T cell receptor beta chains below, sequenced in a study of human T cells and chemical hapten exposure. Time point given: pre-sensitization, week 0. The treatment here: therapeutic diphenylcyclopropenone sensitization with weekly scalp DPC. TCRdb re-analysed the RACE reads in MiXCR, keeping a single row per CDR3 protein. The sample shows around 380,000 distinct CDR3 sequences, 5.5% of them seen only once. Material: whole blood, obtained in connection with sensitization to the hapten diphenylcyclopropenone (DPC). These receptors came from a woman between 18 and 29 years old with alopecia areata. Some clones in this sample may be carry-over from other donors' samples.

In this sample, this clonotype turned up a few times. This rearrangement joins TRBV7-9 to TRBJ1-3; no reliable D call. The CDR3 is 17 amino acids. Trimming took 5 bases from V and 1 from J, leaving 18 bases between them. CDR1 is SEHNR, CDR2 FQNEAQ, per germline (reference sequence). CDR3 nucleotide sequence: TGTGCCAGCAGCCTAGGACGTGGTTTCAGATCTGGAAACACCATATATTTT. It specifies CASSLGRGFRSGNTIYF.

This clonotype was counted only a few times. V usage is TRBV7-9 and J usage is TRBJ1-6, with a weak D call TRBD1 (6 bases). Germline CDR1 reads SEHNR; CDR2 reads FQNEAQ (reference sequence). V was trimmed by 4 bases and J by 10 bases, leaving 17 bases between them. The CDR3 is made up of 15 amino acids. The CDR3 is CASSSTQGNYSPLHF. CDR3 nucleotides: TGTGCCAGCAGCTCGACCCAGGGGAATTACTCACCCCTCCACTTT. The full variable domain, rest sourced from reference TRBV7-9 and TRBJ1-6, is DTGVSQNPRHKITKRGQNVTFRCDPISEHNRLYWYRQTLGQGPEFLTYFQNEAQLEKSRLLSDRFSAERPKGSFSTLEIQRTEQGDSAMYLCASSSTQGNYSPLHFGNGTRLTVT.

The chain is built from TRBV20-1 and TRBJ2-5, with 7 bases matching TRBD1. This CDR3 region has 16 residues. V lost 0 bases and J lost 4; bases outside the gene matches: 11. Germline CDR1 reads DFQATT; CDR2 reads SNEGSKA (reference sequence). DNA of the CDR3: TGCAGTGCTAGAGATATTGGAAGGGGGCAGGGAGAGACCCAGTACTTC. It codes for CSARDIGRGQGETQYF.

This clonotype showed up just a few times. Germline and junction disagree at one end, which may indicate a read error. DNA for the CDR3: TGCGCCAGCAGCTTGTGGTCGGGACAATACAATGAGCAGTTCTTC. It yields the protein CASSLWSGQYNEQFF. This sequence joins TRBV5-8 and TRBJ2-1; maybe TRBD1 (6 bases). CDR3 length: 15 amino acids. CDR1 and CDR2 from the germline V gene are SGHTS and YDEGEE.

This clonotype was observed a handful of times. The rearrangement joins TRBV6-5 to TRBJ2-3; 12 bases agree with TRBD2. Germline assignment: CDR1 MNHEY and CDR2 SVGAGI. The CDR3 is 17 amino acids. V dropped 2 bases and J dropped 4; count of bases not matched to a gene: 7. CDR3 sequence: CASSYAGLAGGPDTQYF. As DNA, the CDR3 is TGTGCCAGCAGTTACGCGGGGCTAGCGGGGGGGCCAGATACGCAGTATTTT.

In this sample, this clonotype turned up a few times. The chain recombines TRBV27 with TRBJ2-3, with D perhaps matching TRBD1 (6 bases). V lost 6 bases and J lost 2, with 12 bases in between. The germline V gene has CDR1 MNHEY and CDR2 SMNVEV (reference sequence). This CDR3 is 14 amino acids long. This CDR3 reads CASRYRGYTDTQYF. CDR3 nucleotides: TGTGCCAGCAGATATAGGGGGTACACAGATACGCAGTATTTT.

V gene TRBV7-6 combines with J gene TRBJ2-3; 9 nucleotides match TRBD1. The germline CDR1 and CDR2 sequences are SGHVS and FNYEAQ. V was clipped by 5 bases and J by 4 bases; unmatched bases: 4. This CDR3 comprises 14 residues. The CDR3 here is CASSIRQGADTQYF. The CDR3 DNA sequence: TGTGCCAGCAGCATAAGACAGGGGGCAGATACGCAGTATTTT.

The chain is built from TRBV28 and TRBJ2-6; D call uncertain. This CDR3 region has 16 residues. The germline V and J ends were trimmed by 0 bases and 1 base, with 7 bases remaining between them. Per germline, CDR1 MDHEN and CDR2 SYDVKM. This CDR3 is CASSLWGGSGANVLTF. Here the CDR3 DNA reads TGTGCCAGCAGTTTATGGGGCGGATCTGGGGCCAACGTCCTGACTTTC.

The rearrangement joins TRBV4-1 to TRBJ2-7; D is unclear. CDR1 is MGHRA, CDR2 YSYEKL, per germline. V was clipped by 0 bases and J by 3 bases, with 9 bases between them. The CDR3 has 14 amino acids. The chain's CDR3 is CASSQDEGDYEQYF. CDR3 bases: TGCGCCAGCAGCCAAGATGAAGGAGACTACGAGCAGTACTTC.

This clonotype has a handful of counts. The gene calls are TRBV12-3 or TRBV12-4 and TRBJ1-6; 7 bases are shared with TRBD1. V shed 7 bases and J 5 bases; nucleotides not matched to a gene: 5. The CDR3 extends over 14 amino acids. The DNA for the CDR3 is TGTGCCAGCAAACAGGGGTTCGATAATTCACCCCTCCACTTT. It codes for CASKQGFDNSPLHF.

The chain has TRBV6-5 and TRBJ2-5, with D tentatively TRBD2 (6 bases). V was trimmed by 3 bases and J by 5 bases, leaving 25 bases between them. The CDR3 is 18 amino acids. Germline assignment: CDR1 MNHEY and CDR2 SVGAGI. In nucleotides, the CDR3 is TGTGCCAGCAGTTATCATTTCGGACTAAACCGAGTGCAGGAGACCCAGTACTTC. Translated, it gives CASSYHFGLNRVQETQYF.

A few counts support this clonotype. The chain couples TRBV7-6 to TRBJ1-1; the D is unclear. There are 14 residues in the CDR3. The V gene lost 0 bases and the J gene lost 4 bases, with 9 bases spanning the gap. In germline, CDR1 is SGHVS, CDR2 FNYEAQ. CDR3 protein: CASSLATGVTEAFF. The DNA for the CDR3 is TGTGCCAGCAGCTTAGCCACCGGGGTCACTGAAGCTTTCTTT.

This clonotype was detected a few times. The chain recombines TRBV9 with TRBJ2-3; no definite D call. The V and J ends lost 0 bases and 0 bases respectively, with 8 bases between them. The germline V gene has CDR1 SGDLS and CDR2 YYNGEE. The CDR3 sequence is 15 residues long. CDR3 loop: CASSVVGYSTDTQYF. The CDR3 DNA is TGTGCCAGCAGCGTAGTGGGGTATAGCACAGATACGCAGTATTTT.

This clonotype was detected only a few times. CDR3 region: CATSRDLAGSETQYF. The CDR3 DNA reads as TGTGCCACCAGCAGAGATCTAGCGGGGTCAGAGACCCAGTACTTC. The chain links TRBV15 to TRBJ2-5, with 9 positions matching TRBD2. CDR3 length: 15 residues. With V trimmed by 0 bases and J by 4 bases, 3 bases remained unmatched. Germline loops: CDR1 LNHNV, CDR2 YYDKDF (reference sequence).

The chain uses TRBV9 and TRBJ1-1; no reliable D call. Per germline, CDR1 SGDLS and CDR2 YYNGEE. This CDR3 region has 14 residues. Trimming left V 0 bases short and J 0 bases short, with 6 bases between. CDR3 in DNA: TGTGCCAGCAGCGTAGGCAGCATGAACACTGAAGCTTTCTTT. Its protein product is CASSVGSMNTEAFF.

This clonotype was observed a few times. V usage is TRBV12-3 or TRBV12-4 and J usage is TRBJ2-7; no definite D call. CDR3 length equals 12 residues. V lost 6 bases to trimming and J lost 1 base, with 7 bases between them. The CDR3 bases are TGTGCCAGCAGCCGGGCTTCCTACGAGCAGTACTTC. As protein: CASSRASYEQYF.

This clonotype was found many times. The CDR3 coding sequence is TGTGCCAGCAGCTACGGGACGGCTATCCGGCCCCTCCACTTT. It translates to CASSYGTAIRPLHF. The V gene is TRBV7-2, the J gene TRBJ1-6; possible D gene TRBD1, 5 bases. The germline CDR1 and CDR2 sequences are SGHTA and FQGNSA. V was pared by 4 bases and J by 13 bases, with 17 bases between. The CDR3 has 14 amino acids.

This clonotype was seen a handful of times. V usage is TRBV6-1 and J usage is TRBJ2-7; TRBD1 or TRBD2 may be the D gene (5 bases each). CDR1 and CDR2 (germline): MNHNS, SASEGT. V lost 10 bases and J 1 base, leaving 20 bases between the germline ends. There are 15 residues in the CDR3. CDR3 sequence: CATKADKGESYEQYF. The CDR3 bases are TGTGCCACCAAGGCGGACAAGGGAGAGTCCTACGAGCAGTACTTC.

The V gene is TRBV6-1, the J gene TRBJ2-6; 7 bases align to TRBD1. Looked up from germline, CDR1 is MNHNS and CDR2 is SASEGT. This CDR3 contains 16 residues. The trim removed 4 bases at V and 4 bases at J, leaving 7 bases unmatched. The CDR3 protein is CASSGQGLGGANVLTF. CDR3 nucleotides: TGTGCCAGCAGTGGACAGGGCCTAGGGGGGGCCAACGTCCTGACTTTC.

In its sample, this clonotype was seen a few times. This chain joins TRBV4-3 and TRBJ2-1, with D possibly being TRBD2 (6 bases). This CDR3 is built from 16 residues. Germline V gene lookup returns CDR1 LGHNA and CDR2 YSLEER. V was shortened by 3 bases and J by 0 bases, with 12 bases between the two germline ends. CDR3 in DNA: TGCGCCAGCAGCCAGAACGGGGGAGACTCCTACAATGAGCAGTTCTTC. It is translated as CASSQNGGDSYNEQFF.

This clonotype was recorded a few times. The J gene is TRBJ1-6, the V gene TRBV5-5, with 7 nucleotides matching TRBD1. The CDR3 totals 16 residues. CDR1 is SGHKS, CDR2 YYEKEE, per germline (reference sequence). J gave up 5 bases and V 4 bases, and 9 bases lay outside the gene matches. Here the CDR3 reads CASSPQTGSNNSPLHF. Here the CDR3 DNA reads TGTGCCAGCAGCCCTCAGACAGGGTCGAATAATTCACCCCTCCACTTT. The full variable domain, in which reference TRBV5-5 and TRBJ1-6 provide the parts outside the CDR3, is DAGVTQSPTHLIKTRGQQVTLRCSPISGHKSVSWYQQVLGQGPQFIFQYYEKEERGRGNFPDRFSARQFPNYSSELNVNALLLGDSALYLCASSPQTGSNNSPLHFGNGTRLTVT.

This clonotype has a count of ten or more. V usage is TRBV3-1 and J usage is TRBJ2-3; D perhaps matches TRBD1 (5 bases). This CDR3 region has 17 residues. Trimming removed 4 bases at V and 0 bases at J, with 17 bases between. From germline, CDR1 is LGHDT and CDR2 YNNKEL (reference sequence). Written as DNA, the CDR3 is TGTGCCAGCAGCCGACGTACAGGAACTATTAGCACAGATACGCAGTATTTT. Its translation: CASSRRTGTISTDTQYF.

This clonotype was seen at least ten times. In nucleotides, the CDR3 is TGTGCCAGCAGTGTTGACCTGAACACTGAAGCTTTCTTT. It codes for CASSVDLNTEAFF. The rearrangement joins TRBV2 to TRBJ1-1; D gene uncertain. Germline lookup yields CDR1 SNHLY and CDR2 FYNNEI. This CDR3 is 13 amino acids long. Trimming stripped 4 bases from V and 0 bases from J, with 6 bases between.

This chain connects TRBV12-3 or TRBV12-4 to TRBJ2-5, with 11 positions matching TRBD2. This CDR3 is 17 amino acids long. V lost 0 bases and J lost 0; bases outside the gene matches: 3. For the CDR3, the DNA is TGTGCCAGCAGTTTAGCTGAACTAGCGGGGGACCAAGAGACCCAGTACTTC. This sequence encodes CASSLAELAGDQETQYF.

This clonotype was observed at least ten times. The chain employs TRBV9 and TRBJ1-1; D may be TRBD1 (5 bases). CDR1 SGDLS and CDR2 YYNGEE come from the germline V gene. Trimming pared 3 bases from V and 6 bases from J, leaving 18 bases between. This CDR3 contains 15 residues. CDR3 residues: CASSENGGERSEAFF. The CDR3 bases are TGTGCCAGCAGCGAGAATGGAGGGGAGAGGTCTGAAGCTTTCTTT.